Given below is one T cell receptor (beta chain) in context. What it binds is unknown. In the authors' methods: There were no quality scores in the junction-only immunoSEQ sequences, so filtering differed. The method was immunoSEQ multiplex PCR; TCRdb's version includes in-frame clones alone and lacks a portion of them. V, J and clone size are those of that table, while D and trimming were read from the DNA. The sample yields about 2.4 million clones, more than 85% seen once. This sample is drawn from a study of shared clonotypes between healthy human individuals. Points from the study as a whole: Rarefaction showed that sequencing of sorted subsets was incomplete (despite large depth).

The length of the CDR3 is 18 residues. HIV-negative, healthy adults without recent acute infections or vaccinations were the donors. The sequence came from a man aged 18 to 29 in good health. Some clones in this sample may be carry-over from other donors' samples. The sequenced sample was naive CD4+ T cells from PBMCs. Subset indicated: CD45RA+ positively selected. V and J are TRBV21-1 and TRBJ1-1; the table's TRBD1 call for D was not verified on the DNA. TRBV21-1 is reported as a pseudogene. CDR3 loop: CASRFRGGQSPMNTEAFF. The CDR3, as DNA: TGTGCCAGCAGGTTCAGAGGGGGACAGAGTCCAATGAACACTGAAGCTTTCTTT.